This T cell receptor beta chain was observed in a study of CD8 T cells in Susac syndrome. J was trimmed by 5 bases and V by 4 bases; bases with no gene match: 2. The length of the CDR3 is 11 residues. Germline V gene data show CDR1 as SQVTM and CDR2 as ANQGSEA. Random hexamers were used to reverse transcribe roughly 0.5 to 1 ug of RNA. TCRdb processed the immunoSEQ multiplex PCR reads anew with MiXCR; each CDR3 protein has one entry. The sample lists approximately 190,000 distinct CDR3 sequences, 90% to 95% occurring once. V usage is TRBV29-1 and J usage is TRBJ2-7, with 7 positions matching TRBD1. The source material was CD4+ T cells from PBMCs. The origin of this receptor is a human donor with multiple sclerosis. Here the CDR3 reads CSVVTGDEQYF. The CDR3 region has the DNA TGCAGCGTTGTTACAGGGGACGAGCAGTACTTC.